This TCR beta chain emerged from a study of shared clonotypes between healthy human individuals. Study in general: Contributing individuals were a couple of females and a few males aged 18 to 49.

Profiling relied on immunoSEQ multiplex PCR, and the TCRdb table lists in-frame clones only, not all of them. The table lists nearly 2 million clones, approximately 95% of them singletons. About this clone itself: The antigen remains unidentified.

This CDR3 spans 15 amino acids. Germline CDR1 reads MNHNS; CDR2 reads SASEGT. V shed 8 bases and J shed 0 bases, with 14 bases lying between them. It was CD45RO-negative cells, positively selected for CCR7, that made up naive CD8 cells, with terminally differentiated effector memory CD45RA+ cells excluded. The study's findings and limits: Sharing of clonotypes among donors was expected to vary with sequencing depth.

The material sequenced was naive CD8+ T cells sorted from blood. This chain joins TRBV6-1 and TRBJ1-5; maybe TRBD1 (5 bases). This TCR derives from a man younger than 35 in good health. CDR3 DNA sequence: TGTGCCAGCGAAAGACAGCCTGATAGCAATCAGCCCCAGCATTTT. This sequence encodes CASERQPDSNQPQHF.